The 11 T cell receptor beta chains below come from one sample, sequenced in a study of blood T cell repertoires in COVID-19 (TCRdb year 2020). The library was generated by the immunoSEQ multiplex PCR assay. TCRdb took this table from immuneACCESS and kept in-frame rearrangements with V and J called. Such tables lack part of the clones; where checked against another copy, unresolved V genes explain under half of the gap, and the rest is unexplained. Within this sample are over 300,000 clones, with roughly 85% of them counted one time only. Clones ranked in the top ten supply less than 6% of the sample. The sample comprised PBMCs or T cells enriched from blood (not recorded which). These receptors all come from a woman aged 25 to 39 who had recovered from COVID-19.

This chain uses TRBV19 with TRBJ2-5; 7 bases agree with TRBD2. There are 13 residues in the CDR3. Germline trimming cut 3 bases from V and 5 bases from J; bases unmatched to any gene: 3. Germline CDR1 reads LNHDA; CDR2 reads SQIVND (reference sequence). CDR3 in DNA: TGTGCCAGTAGTATCAGACTAGCCGAGACCCAGTACTTC. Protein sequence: CASSIRLAETQYF.

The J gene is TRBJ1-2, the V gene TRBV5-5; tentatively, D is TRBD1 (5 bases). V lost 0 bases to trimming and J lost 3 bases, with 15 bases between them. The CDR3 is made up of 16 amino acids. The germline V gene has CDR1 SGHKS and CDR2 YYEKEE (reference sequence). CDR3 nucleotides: TGTGCCAGCAGCTTGGTTCCGCAGGGATGGGACTATGGCTACACCTTC. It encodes CASSLVPQGWDYGYTF.

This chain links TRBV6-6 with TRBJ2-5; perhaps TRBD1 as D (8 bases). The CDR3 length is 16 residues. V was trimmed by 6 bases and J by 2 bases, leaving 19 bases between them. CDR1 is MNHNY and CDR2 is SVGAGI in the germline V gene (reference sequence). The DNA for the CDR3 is TGTGCCAGCAGCAACAGGGGGGCGGGGGTTCAAGAGACCCAGTACTTC. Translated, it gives CASSNRGAGVQETQYF.

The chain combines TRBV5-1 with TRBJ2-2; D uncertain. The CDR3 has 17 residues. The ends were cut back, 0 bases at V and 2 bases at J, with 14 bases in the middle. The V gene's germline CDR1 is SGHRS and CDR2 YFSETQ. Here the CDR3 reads CASSLEFVGPNTGELFF. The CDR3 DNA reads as TGCGCCAGCAGCTTGGAATTCGTGGGCCCCAACACCGGGGAGCTGTTTTTT.

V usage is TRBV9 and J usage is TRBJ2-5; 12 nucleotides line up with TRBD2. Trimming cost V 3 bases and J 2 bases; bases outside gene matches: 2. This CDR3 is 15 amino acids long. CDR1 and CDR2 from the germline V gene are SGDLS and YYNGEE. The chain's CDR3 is CASSAGLAGQETQYF. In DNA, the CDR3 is TGTGCCAGCAGCGCAGGACTAGCGGGGCAAGAGACCCAGTACTTC. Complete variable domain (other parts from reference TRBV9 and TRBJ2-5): DSGVTQTPKHLITATGQRVTLRCSPRSGDLSVYWYQQSLDQGLQFLIQYYNGEERAKGNILERFSAQQFPDLHSELNLSSLELGDSALYFCASSAGLAGQETQYFGPGTRLLVL.

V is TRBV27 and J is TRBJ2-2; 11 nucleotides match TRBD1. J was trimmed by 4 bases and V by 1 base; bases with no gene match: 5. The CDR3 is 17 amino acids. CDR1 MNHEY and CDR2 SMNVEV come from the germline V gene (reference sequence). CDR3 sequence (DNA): TGTGCCAGCAGTTTATTAGTTGGGACAGGGGGCACCGGGGAGCTGTTTTTT. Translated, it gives CASSLLVGTGGTGELFF.

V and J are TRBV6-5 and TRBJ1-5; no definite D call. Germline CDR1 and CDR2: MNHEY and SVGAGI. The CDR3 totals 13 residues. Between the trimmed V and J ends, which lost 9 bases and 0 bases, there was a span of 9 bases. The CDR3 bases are TGTGCCAGTACAGTCTATAGCAATCAGCCCCAGCATTTT. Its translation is CASTVYSNQPQHF.

CDR3 amino acids: CASSYSAGGGNTEAFF. The CDR3 region has the DNA TGTGCCAGCAGTTACTCCGCAGGCGGGGGGAACACTGAAGCTTTCTTT. V gene TRBV6-5 combines with J gene TRBJ1-1; D may be TRBD1 (5 bases). Germline V lookup: CDR1 MNHEY, CDR2 SVGAGI. V lost 0 bases, J lost 1 base, and 12 bases lay in between. The CDR3 has 16 amino acids.

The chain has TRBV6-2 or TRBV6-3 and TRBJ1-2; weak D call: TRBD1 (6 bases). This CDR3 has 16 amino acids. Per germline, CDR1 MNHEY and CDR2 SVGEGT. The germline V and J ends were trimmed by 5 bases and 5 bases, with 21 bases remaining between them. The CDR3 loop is CASSDPGTQKRYGYTF. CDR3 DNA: TGTGCCAGCAGTGATCCCGGGACACAAAAACGGTATGGCTACACCTTC.

CDR3 bases: TGTGCCACCAGTGATTCGGACAGGGGTCTCACAGATACGCAGTATTTT. It encodes CATSDSDRGLTDTQYF. The J gene is TRBJ2-3, the V gene TRBV24-1, with 9 bases matching TRBD1. The V and J ends lost 2 bases and 2 bases, in that order; junction bases with no gene match: 4. The germline V gene has CDR1 KGHDR and CDR2 SFDVKD. There are 16 residues in the CDR3.

CDR3 region: CATRGLNYGYTF. The CDR3 nucleotides read TGTGCCACCAGGGGGTTAAACTATGGCTACACCTTC. The genes are TRBV19 and TRBJ1-2; TRBD1 matches at 7 bases. This CDR3 region has 12 residues. CDR1 LNHDA and CDR2 SQIVND come from the germline V gene (reference sequence). The V gene end was trimmed by 10 bases and the J gene end by 2 bases; junction bases not matched to a gene: 4.